Detailed here is one T cell receptor beta chain. Assay: immunoSEQ multiplex PCR; the TCRdb copy retains only in-frame clones and omits some. The sample has roughly 12,000 clones, roughly 74% seen once; the top ten hold 25% to 40%. The CDR3 length is 15 residues. The germline V gene has CDR1 SGHAT and CDR2 FQNNGV. V gave up 1 base and J gave up 1 base, with 11 bases separating them. This record comes from a study of T cell clones after liver transplantation. The origin of this receptor is a human patient who received a liver transplant. Certain T cells may be donor cells from the graft. The chain joins TRBV11-2 to TRBJ2-7; D is uncertain. This specimen was CD8+ T cells from blood, taken at the 22-month timepoint. The chain's CDR3 is CASSLASPESYEQYF. DNA of the CDR3: TGTGCCAGCAGCTTAGCATCGCCGGAGTCCTACGAGCAGTACTTC.